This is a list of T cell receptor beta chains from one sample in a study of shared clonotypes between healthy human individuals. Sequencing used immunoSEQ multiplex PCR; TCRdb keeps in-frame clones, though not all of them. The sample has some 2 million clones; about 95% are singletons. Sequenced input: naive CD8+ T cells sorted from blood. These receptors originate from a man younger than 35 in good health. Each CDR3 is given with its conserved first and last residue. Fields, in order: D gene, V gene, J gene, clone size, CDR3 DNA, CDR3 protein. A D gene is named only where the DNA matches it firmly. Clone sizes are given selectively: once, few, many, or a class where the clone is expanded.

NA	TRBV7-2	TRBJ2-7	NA	TGTGCCAGCAGCTTATATCAGAGAGCCTACGAGCAGTACTTC	CASSLYQRAYEQYF
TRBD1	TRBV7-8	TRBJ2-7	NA	TGTGCCAGCAGCTTGATCCCGGAGGGACAGGGTAACGAGCAGTACTTC	CASSLIPEGQGNEQYF
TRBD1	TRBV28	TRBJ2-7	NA	TGTGCCAGCAGTTTCCGAACAGGGGATGAGCAGTACTTC	CASSFRTGDEQYF
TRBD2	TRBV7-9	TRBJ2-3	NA	TGTGCCAGCAGCCCCGGGGGGGAGGGGAATGGCACAGATACGCAGTATTTT	CASSPGGEGNGTDTQYF
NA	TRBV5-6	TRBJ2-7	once	TGTGCCAGCAGCTTAGATGCCTACGAGCAGTACTTC	CASSLDAYEQYF
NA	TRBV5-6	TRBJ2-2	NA	TGTGCCAGCAGCTTGTGGGGTTCCGGGGAGCTGTTTTTT	CASSLWGSGELFF
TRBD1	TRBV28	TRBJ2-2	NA	TGTGCCAGCAGTTTGCCCCTGGACAGGGAAAACACCGGGGAGCTGTTTTTT	CASSLPLDRENTGELFF
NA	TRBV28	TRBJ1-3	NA	TGTGCCAGCAGGCTGGGGATCTCTGGAAACACCATATATTTT	CASRLGISGNTIYF
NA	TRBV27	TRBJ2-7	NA	TGTGCCAGCAGTTGGGTGGGGGCCGAGGGTAACGAGCAGTACTTC	CASSWVGAEGNEQYF
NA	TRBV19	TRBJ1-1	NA	TGTGCCAGTACCGCGTTGGTAATTTCCGAGAACACTGAAGCTTTCTTT	CASTALVISENTEAFF
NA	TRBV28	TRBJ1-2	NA	TGTGCCAGCAGTTTGGGGGAGGGCGGCTATTATGGCTACACCTTC	CASSLGEGGYYGYTF
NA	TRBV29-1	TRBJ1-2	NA	TGCACCTACCGGCGGGATAACTATGGCTACACCTTC	CTYRRDNYGYTF
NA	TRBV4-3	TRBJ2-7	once	TGCGCCAGCAGCCAAGATGTCGGGTTCGGCGAGCAGTACTTC	CASSQDVGFGEQYF
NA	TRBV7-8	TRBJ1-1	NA	TGTGCCAGCAGCCCAGAAGGACGGAGCCCCCCAGAAGCTTTCTTT	CASSPEGRSPPEAFF
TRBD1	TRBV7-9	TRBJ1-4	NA	TGTGCCAGCAGCTTTAGTGAGGTAGGGGGCGGCGATGAAAAACTGTTTTTT	CASSFSEVGGGDEKLFF
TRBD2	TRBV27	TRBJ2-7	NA	TGTGCCAGCAGCCTCGGCGCGGGAGCCGGGCACTACGAGCAGTACTTC	CASSLGAGAGHYEQYF